This TCR beta chain was sequenced during a study of shared clonotypes between healthy human individuals. The assay was run at deep level. Measured with immunoSEQ multiplex PCR; TCRdb has only the in-frame clones, and not every one. The table records roughly 1,500,000 clones, 95% to 99% of them present only once. This CDR3 has 18 residues. CDR1 is SGHTA and CDR2 is FQGNSA in the germline V gene. The V and J ends lost 5 bases and 2 bases, in that order; junction bases with no gene match: 13. This clonotype was sampled from a man under 40 in good health. The specimen was naive CD4+ T cells sorted from blood. Stated subset: CD45RA+ positively selected. The chain carries TRBV7-2 and TRBJ1-4; 8 bases align to TRBD1. The DNA of the CDR3 is TGTGCCAGCAGCACCCCACGGACAGGGCGAACGACTAATGAAAAACTGTTTTTT. Protein: CASSTPRTGRTTNEKLFF.